This T cell receptor (beta chain) is drawn from a study of blood T cell repertoires in COVID-19. Study background: The samples span acute and convalescent COVID-19 from the United States, Italy and Spain. T cells, B-cell-depleted T cells, or PBMCs supplied cDNA or gDNA.

Adults between about 18 and 95 years of age took part from under 25 US areas. The CDR3 length is 13 residues. The trim removed 5 bases at V and 10 bases at J, leaving 5 bases unmatched. Germline CDR1 reads MNHEY; CDR2 reads SMNVEV (reference sequence). Sequencing was performed with immunoSEQ multiplex PCR; in TCRdb, only in-frame clones are kept and a portion is missing. The repertoire has over 200,000 clones, approximately 88% of them found once; the top ten carry about 3.5%. The sequenced material came from PBMCs or T cells enriched from blood (not recorded which). The chain combines TRBV27 with TRBJ1-6; 7 bases match TRBD1. This clonotype was obtained from a woman aged 25 to 45 who had been exposed to COVID-19. CDR3 residues: CASSQTGRSPLHF. As DNA, the CDR3 is TGTGCCAGCAGTCAGACAGGGCGCTCACCCCTCCACTTT.